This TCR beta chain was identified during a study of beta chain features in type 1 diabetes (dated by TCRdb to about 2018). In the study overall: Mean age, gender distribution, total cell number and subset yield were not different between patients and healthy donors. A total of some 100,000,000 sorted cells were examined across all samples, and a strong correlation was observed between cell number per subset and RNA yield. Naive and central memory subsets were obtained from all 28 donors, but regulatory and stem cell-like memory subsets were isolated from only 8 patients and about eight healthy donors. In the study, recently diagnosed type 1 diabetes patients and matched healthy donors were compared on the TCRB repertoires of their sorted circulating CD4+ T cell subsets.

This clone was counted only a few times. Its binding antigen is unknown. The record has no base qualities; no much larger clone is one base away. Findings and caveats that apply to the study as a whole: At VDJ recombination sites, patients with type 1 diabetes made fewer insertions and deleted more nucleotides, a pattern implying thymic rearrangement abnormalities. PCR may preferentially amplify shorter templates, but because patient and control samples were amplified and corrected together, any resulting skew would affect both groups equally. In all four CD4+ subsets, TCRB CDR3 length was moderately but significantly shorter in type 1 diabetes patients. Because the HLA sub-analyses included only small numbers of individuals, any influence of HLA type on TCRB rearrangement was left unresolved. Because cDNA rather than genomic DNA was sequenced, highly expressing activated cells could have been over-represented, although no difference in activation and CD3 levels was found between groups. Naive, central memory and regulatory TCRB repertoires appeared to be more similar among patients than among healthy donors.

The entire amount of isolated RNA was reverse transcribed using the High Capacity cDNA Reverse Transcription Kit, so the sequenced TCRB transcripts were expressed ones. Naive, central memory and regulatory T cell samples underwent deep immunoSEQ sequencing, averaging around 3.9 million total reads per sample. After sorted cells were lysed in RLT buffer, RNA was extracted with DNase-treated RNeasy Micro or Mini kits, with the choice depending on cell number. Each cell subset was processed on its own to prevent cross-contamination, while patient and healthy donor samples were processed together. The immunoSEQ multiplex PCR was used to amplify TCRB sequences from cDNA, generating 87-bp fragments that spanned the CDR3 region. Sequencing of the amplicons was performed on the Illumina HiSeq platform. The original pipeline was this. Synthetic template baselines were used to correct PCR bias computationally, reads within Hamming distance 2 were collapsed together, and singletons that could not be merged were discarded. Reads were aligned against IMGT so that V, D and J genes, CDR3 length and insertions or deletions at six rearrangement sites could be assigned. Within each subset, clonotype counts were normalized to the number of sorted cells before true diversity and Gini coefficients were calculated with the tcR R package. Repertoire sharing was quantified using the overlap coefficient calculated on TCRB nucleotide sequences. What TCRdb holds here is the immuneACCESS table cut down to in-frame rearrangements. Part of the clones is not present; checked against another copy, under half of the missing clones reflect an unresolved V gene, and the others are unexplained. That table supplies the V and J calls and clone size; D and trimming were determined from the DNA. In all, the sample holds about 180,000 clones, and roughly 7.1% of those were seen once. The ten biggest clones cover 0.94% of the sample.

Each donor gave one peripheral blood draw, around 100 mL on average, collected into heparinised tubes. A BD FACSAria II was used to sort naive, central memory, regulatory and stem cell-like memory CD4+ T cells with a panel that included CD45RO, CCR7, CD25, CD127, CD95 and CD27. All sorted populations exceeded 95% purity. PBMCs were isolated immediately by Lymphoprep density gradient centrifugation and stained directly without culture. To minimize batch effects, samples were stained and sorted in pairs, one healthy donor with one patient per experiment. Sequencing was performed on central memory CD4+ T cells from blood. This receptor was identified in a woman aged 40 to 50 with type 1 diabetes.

The encoded CDR3 is CASSLDRTGGSDTQYF. The nucleotide sequence reads TGTGCCAGCTCATTGGATCGGACAGGGGGCTCAGATACGCAGTATTTT. The receptor chain draws on TRBV18 and TRBJ2-3, with 11 central nucleotides matching TRBD1. There are 16 amino acids in the CDR3, from cysteine to phenylalanine inclusive. The retained sequence is limited to the CDR3, 48 bases, with the frame set at the first base. The germline V gene gives CDR1 as KGHSH and CDR2 as LQKENI. Compared with germline, V lacks 5 bases and J lacks 4 bases; bases without a gene match: 8.